This is a list of T cell receptor beta chains from one sample in a study of shared clonotypes between healthy human individuals. Repertoires were generated with immunoSEQ multiplex PCR, while TCRdb's copy carries only in-frame clones and drops some. The table lists a few million clones, 90% to 95% of them singletons. The sample consisted of naive CD8+ T cells from PBMCs. Receptors originate from a man aged 18-30 years in good health. Some clones in this sample may be carry-over from other donors' samples. The CDR3 runs from the conserved cysteine through the conserved F or W. D genes are given only for firm matches. Rows give clone size only sometimes, using once, few, many, or a class for an expanded clone.

V	size	J	D	CDR3	DNA
TRBV27	-	TRBJ2-6	-	CASSLSPGSGANVLTF	TGTGCCAGCAGTTTATCGCCAGGCTCTGGGGCCAACGTCCTGACTTTC
TRBV15	-	TRBJ2-5	-	CATSTGQFGTQYF	TGTGCCACCAGCACAGGACAGTTCGGGACCCAGTACTTC
TRBV27	-	TRBJ2-7	TRBD2	CASSPGLAGAGTDEQYF	TGTGCCAGCAGTCCGGGACTAGCGGGAGCGGGTACGGACGAGCAGTACTTC
TRBV7-2	-	TRBJ2-7	-	CASSSGLEQYF	TGTGCCAGCAGCTCTGGGCTCGAGCAGTACTTC
TRBV7-9	-	TRBJ2-7	-	CASSPRDLNHEQYF	TGTGCCAGCAGCCCCCGGGACCTTAACCACGAGCAGTACTTC
TRBV13	-	TRBJ2-1	TRBD1	CASSPVGQGPLNNEQFF	TGTGCCAGCAGCCCAGTCGGACAGGGCCCTTTAAACAATGAGCAGTTCTTC
TRBV27	-	TRBJ2-1	TRBD1	CASSPTGVPDNEQFF	TGTGCCAGCAGTCCGACAGGGGTTCCGGACAATGAGCAGTTCTTC
TRBV29-1	-	TRBJ2-2	-	CSVKEGGTGELFF	TGCAGCGTTAAGGAGGGGGGAACCGGGGAGCTGTTTTTT
TRBV5-6	-	TRBJ1-2	-	CASSGGVDPWGYTF	TGTGCCAGCAGCGGGGGGGTAGACCCATGGGGCTACACCTTC
TRBV6-1	-	TRBJ2-1	TRBD2	CASSEPRGGGNEQFF	TGTGCCAGCAGTGAACCCCGCGGGGGAGGCAATGAGCAGTTCTTC
TRBV29-1	-	TRBJ1-2	TRBD1	CSAPGTAGGYTF	TGCAGCGCCCCGGGGACAGCCGGAGGCTACACCTTC
TRBV6-5	-	TRBJ2-1	TRBD2	CASTSGVYNEQFF	TGTGCCAGCACTAGCGGGGTTTACAATGAGCAGTTCTTC
TRBV11-1	-	TRBJ2-3	-	CASATDTQYF	TGTGCCAGTGCAACAGATACGCAGTATTTT
TRBV27	-	TRBJ2-7	TRBD1	CASSRPGQGSEQYF	TGTGCCAGCAGTAGACCGGGACAGGGGTCCGAGCAGTACTTC
TRBV7-6	once	TRBJ2-7	TRBD2	CASSLGRGGGLADTYEQYF	TGTGCCAGCAGCTTAGGGAGGGGCGGGGGACTAGCGGACACCTACGAGCAGTACTTC
TRBV27	-	TRBJ1-1	-	CASSTNRAEAFF	TGTGCCAGCAGTACAAACAGGGCTGAAGCTTTCTTT
TRBV6-5	-	TRBJ1-1	-	CASRPWAGSNTEAFF	TGTGCCAGCAGGCCCTGGGCAGGATCGAACACTGAAGCTTTCTTT
TRBV5-5	-	TRBJ2-3	TRBD2	CASSRIRSGEIDTQYF	TGTGCCAGCAGCCGGATCCGAAGCGGGGAGATTGATACGCAGTATTTT
TRBV19	-	TRBJ2-2	TRBD2	CASSPRGEAGELFF	TGTGCCAGTAGTCCCCGGGGGGAGGCCGGGGAGCTGTTTTTT
TRBV5-5	-	TRBJ1-1	TRBD1	CASSLRDRGLLNTEAFF	TGTGCCAGCAGCTTGCGGGACAGGGGCTTATTGAACACTGAAGCTTTCTTT
TRBV2	-	TRBJ1-2	TRBD1	CASSEGTGDGYTF	TGTGCCAGCAGTGAAGGGACAGGGGATGGCTACACCTTC
TRBV2	few	TRBJ1-1	-	CASSVQGNAEAFF	TGTGCCAGCAGTGTACAGGGTAATGCTGAAGCTTTCTTT
TRBV5-1	-	TRBJ2-1	TRBD2	CASSPGLAVNSYNEQFF	TGCGCCAGCAGCCCGGGACTAGCGGTAAACTCCTACAATGAGCAGTTCTTC
TRBV19	-	TRBJ2-7	TRBD1	CASTWTGSYEQYF	TGTGCCTCTACCTGGACAGGCTCCTACGAGCAGTACTTC
TRBV28	-	TRBJ2-7	-	CASSPRGRGSYEQYF	TGTGCCAGCAGTCCCAGGGGACGGGGCTCCTACGAGCAGTACTTC
TRBV4-1	-	TRBJ2-2	TRBD1	CASSQEGTGNTGELFF	TGCGCCAGCAGCCAAGAAGGGACAGGGAACACCGGGGAGCTGTTTTTT